This TCR beta chain was sequenced during a study of blood T cell repertoires in COVID-19. Study in general: Sites in the United States, Italy and Spain provided acute and convalescent COVID-19 samples.

Germline loops: CDR1 MNHEY, CDR2 SVGEGT. Trimming removed 5 bases at V and 7 bases at J, with 17 bases between. This CDR3 comprises 15 residues. Method: immunoSEQ multiplex PCR; TCRdb's copy keeps in-frame clones and lacks some. The sample includes roughly 170,000 clones, roughly nine tenths of them seen just once. The sequencing input was peripheral blood. The rearrangement links TRBV6-2 or TRBV6-3 to TRBJ2-2, with D maybe TRBD2 (5 bases). This receptor was identified in a man in his 70s with active or convalescent COVID-19. CDR3 loop: CASSPNGVRGGELFF. The CDR3 DNA is TGTGCCAGCAGTCCCAATGGGGTCCGGGGCGGGGAGCTGTTTTTT.